A selection of T cell receptor beta chains follows, all from one sample in a study of T cell repertoires in cytomegalovirus infection. MiXCR, run by TCRdb on the reads, gives a single entry per CDR3 protein. The sample holds fewer than 300,000 distinct CDR3 sequences, roughly 24% seen once. The sequencing input was PBMCs. Receptor source: a human donor in good health (CMV status not recorded). Some clones in this sample may be carry-over from other donors' samples. The CDR3 runs from the conserved cysteine through the conserved F or W. The D gene is left open where the match is weak. Size values are once, few and many counts, or a class for expanded clones, and some rows have none.

V: TRBV29-1
size: few
D: TRBD2
J: TRBJ2-1
CDR3: CSDKGLAGRSSYNEQFF
DNA: TGCAGCGATAAAGGACTAGCGGGCCGGAGCTCCTACAATGAGCAGTTCTTC

V: TRBV3-1
size: -
D: -
J: TRBJ1-3
CDR3: CASSQFVQPFSGNTIYF
DNA: TGTGCCAGCAGCCAGTTTGTACAGCCATTCTCTGGAAACACCATATATTTT

V: TRBV29-1
size: -
D: TRBD1
J: TRBJ2-6
CDR3: CIVLDREVSGANVLTF
DNA: TGCATAGTACTTGACAGGGAAGTCTCTGGGGCCAACGTCCTGACTTTC

V: TRBV6-2/TRBV6-3
size: few
D: TRBD1
J: TRBJ1-1
CDR3: CASSYRRGQTQRKPEAFF
DNA: TGTGCCAGCAGCTATCGACGGGGACAGACCCAGCGAAAACCTGAAGCTTTCTTT

V: TRBV7-9
size: -
D: TRBD2
J: TRBJ2-5
CDR3: CASRGSGSGETQYF
DNA: TGTGCCAGCAGGGGTAGCGGGAGTGGAGAGACCCAGTACTTC

V: TRBV5-4
size: many
D: -
J: TRBJ2-4
CDR3: CASSSDSLAKNIQYF
DNA: TGTGCCAGCAGCTCTGACAGTCTAGCCAAAAACATTCAGTACTTC

V: TRBV6-1
size: few
D: TRBD1
J: TRBJ2-7
CDR3: CASSLTGTGRSEQYF
DNA: TGTGCCAGCAGTCTAACCGGGACAGGGAGGAGCGAGCAGTACTTC

V: TRBV7-2
size: many
D: -
J: TRBJ2-1
CDR3: CASSLLNNEQFF
DNA: TGTGCCAGCAGCTTATTGAACAATGAGCAGTTCTTC

V: TRBV11-2
size: -
D: -
J: TRBJ2-5
CDR3: CASSLHKQGFGQETQYF
DNA: TGTGCCAGCAGCTTACACAAACAGGGTTTTGGCCAAGAGACCCAGTACTTC

V: TRBV30
size: few
D: TRBD1
J: TRBJ1-5
CDR3: CAWSVGDRGDQPQHF
DNA: TGTGCCTGGAGTGTCGGGGACAGGGGGGATCAGCCCCAGCATTTT

V: TRBV7-8
size: -
D: -
J: TRBJ2-5
CDR3: CASSLVRAQETQYF
DNA: TGTGCCAGCAGCTTAGTCAGGGCCCAAGAGACCCAGTACTTC

V: TRBV7-3
size: many
D: TRBD2
J: TRBJ2-1
CDR3: CASSLIAGSSYNEQFF
DNA: TGTGCCAGCAGCTTAATAGCGGGGAGCTCCTACAATGAGCAGTTCTTC

V: TRBV12-5
size: few
D: -
J: TRBJ1-5
CDR3: CASSTENQPQHF
DNA: TGTGCTAGTTCGACAGAAAATCAGCCCCAGCATTTT

V: TRBV27
size: -
D: TRBD2
J: TRBJ2-7
CDR3: CASSSGLAGSEQYF
DNA: TGTGCCAGCAGTTCGGGACTAGCGGGTTCCGAGCAGTACTTC

V: TRBV18
size: few
D: TRBD2
J: TRBJ2-7
CDR3: CASSPRLAALISYEQYF
DNA: TGTGCCAGCTCACCACGGCTAGCGGCGTTGATTTCCTACGAGCAGTACTTC